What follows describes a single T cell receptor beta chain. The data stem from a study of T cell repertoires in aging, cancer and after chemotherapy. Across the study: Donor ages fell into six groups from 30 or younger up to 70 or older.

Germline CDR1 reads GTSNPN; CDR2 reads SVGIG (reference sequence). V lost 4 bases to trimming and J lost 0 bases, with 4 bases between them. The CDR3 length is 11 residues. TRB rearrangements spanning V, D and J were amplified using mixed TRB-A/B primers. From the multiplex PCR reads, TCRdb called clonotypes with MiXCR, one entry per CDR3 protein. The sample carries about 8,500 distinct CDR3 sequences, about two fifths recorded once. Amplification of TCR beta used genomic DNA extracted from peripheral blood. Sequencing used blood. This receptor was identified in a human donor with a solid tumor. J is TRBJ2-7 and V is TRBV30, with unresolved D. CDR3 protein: CAWTDSYEQYF. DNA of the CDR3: TGTGCCTGGACGGACTCCTACGAGCAGTACTTC.